Listed below are T cell receptor beta chains from one sample, sequenced in a study of T cell repertoires in cytomegalovirus infection. TCRdb itself ran the reads through MiXCR, one entry per CDR3 protein. The sample shows approximately 500,000 distinct CDR3 sequences, about 11% of them seen only once. The sample consisted of PBMCs. All receptors come from a human donor in good health (CMV status not recorded). Some clones in this sample may be carry-over from other donors' samples. Both conserved end residues are part of each CDR3. The D gene is left open where the match is weak. Rows may omit the clone size; those that give it use once, few, many or a size class.

16 . . TRBJ2-4 TRBV9 CASSPGPRLAKNIQYF TGTGCCAGCAGCCCGGGGCCCCGCTTAGCCAAAAACATTCAGTACTTC
14 . . TRBJ2-3 TRBV20-1 CSAPWTRSTDTQYF TGCAGTGCCCCTTGGACCCGTAGCACAGATACGCAGTATTTT
15 many TRBD2 TRBJ2-1 TRBV19 CASSAWTSGNYEQFF TGTGCCAGTAGCGCCTGGACTAGCGGGAATTATGAGCAGTTCTTC
17 . TRBD1 TRBJ2-2 TRBV6-5 CDSSYSFGTVNTGELFF TGTGACAGCAGTTACTCTTTCGGGACAGTCAACACCGGGGAGCTGTTTTTT
16 . . TRBJ1-2 TRBV5-6 CASSLALEGGNYGYTF TGTGCCAGCAGCTTGGCGCTGGAAGGCGGGAACTATGGCTACACCTTC
14 . . TRBJ2-3 TRBV10-3 CAISDQGSADTQYF TGTGCCATCAGTGACCAGGGGAGTGCAGATACGCAGTATTTT
14 many . TRBJ2-2 TRBV3-1 CASSQEVEGGELFF TGTGCCAGCAGCCAAGAAGTGGAGGGAGGGGAGCTGTTTTTT
13 few . TRBJ2-1 TRBV24-1 CATSAFGGSEQFF TGTGCCACCAGTGCCTTCGGGGGCTCTGAGCAGTTCTTC
13 many TRBD1 TRBJ1-2 TRBV12-3/TRBV12-4 CASQTGEDYGYTF TGTGCCAGCCAGACAGGGGAGGACTATGGCTACACCTTC
15 many TRBD2 TRBJ2-3 TRBV20-1 CSAPRTSGFTDTQYF TGCAGTGCCCCCCGGACTAGCGGATTCACAGATACGCAGTATTTT
15 few . TRBJ2-7 TRBV12-3/TRBV12-4 CASSLNWTPSYEQYF TGTGCCAGCAGTTTAAATTGGACACCTTCCTACGAGCAGTACTTC
14 . . TRBJ1-2 TRBV5-4 CASSFIGAAYGYTF TGTGCCAGCAGCTTCATTGGGGCGGCCTATGGCTACACCTTC
15 . . TRBJ1-1 TRBV5-1 CASSLGAQRNTEAFF TGCGCCAGCAGCTTGGGTGCTCAGCGGAACACTGAAGCTTTCTTT
15 many TRBD1 TRBJ1-6 TRBV6-2/TRBV6-3 CASSSGQLNNSPLHF TGTGCCAGCAGTTCGGGACAGCTAAATAATTCACCCCTCCACTTT
13 few . TRBJ1-2 TRBV19 CASSRGRSDGYTF TGTGCCAGTAGTAGGGGGCGCTCGGATGGCTACACCTTC
13 few TRBD1 TRBJ1-4 TRBV10-3 CATTGGLREKLFF TGTGCCACGACAGGGGGCCTAAGGGAAAAACTGTTTTTT
16 many TRBD2 TRBJ2-1 TRBV7-9 CASSFRGDLPNNEQFF TGTGCCAGCAGCTTTCGGGGGGACCTCCCCAACAATGAGCAGTTCTTC
14 many . TRBJ2-3 TRBV14 CASSQDWGSNTQYF TGTGCCAGCAGCCAAGATTGGGGTTCGAATACGCAGTATTTT
14 few . TRBJ2-5 TRBV9 CASSVVGRRETQYF TGTGCCAGCAGCGTAGTCGGGAGACGAGAGACCCAGTACTTC
15 few TRBD2 TRBJ2-1 TRBV18 CASSPETSGYNEQFF TGTGCCAGCTCACCCGAGACTAGCGGCTACAATGAGCAGTTCTTC
16 many TRBD1 TRBJ1-2 TRBV5-1 CASSLARDSGDYGYTF TGCGCCAGCAGCTTGGCCAGGGACAGCGGGGACTATGGCTACACCTTC
15 few . TRBJ1-4 TRBV13 CASSLVKRGIGKLFF TGTGCCAGCAGCTTAGTAAAAAGGGGAATCGGAAAACTGTTTTTT
14 . . TRBJ1-2 TRBV19 CASSSQGGRQGYTF TGTGCCAGTAGTTCGCAGGGTGGTCGGCAAGGCTACACCTTC
15 many . TRBJ1-5 TRBV7-6 CASSLGGALGQPQHF TGTGCCAGCAGCTTAGGGGGGGCGCTGGGTCAGCCCCAGCATTTT
14 . . TRBJ1-3 TRBV20-1 CSASGGTAGNTIYF TGCAGTGCTAGTGGAGGGACCGCTGGAAACACCATATATTTT
16 many TRBD2 TRBJ2-5 TRBV14 CASSPPGLAGQETQYF TGTGCCAGCAGCCCACCAGGACTAGCGGGGCAAGAGACCCAGTACTTC
13 . . TRBJ1-1 TRBV6-5 CASSLSLDAEAFF TGTGCCAGCAGTTTGTCCCTTGACGCTGAAGCTTTCTTT
17 . . TRBJ1-4 TRBV5-5 CASSLGGLPLRGEKLFF TGTGCCAGCAGCTTGGGGGGTCTCCCGCTTAGAGGGGAAAAACTGTTTTTT
14 few . TRBJ2-2 TRBV5-1 CASSLPQPRGELFF TGCGCCAGCAGCTTGCCCCAGCCGAGAGGGGAGCTGTTTTTT
16 many . TRBJ2-1 TRBV5-1 CASSLDPQGQGNEQFF TGCGCCAGCAGCTTGGATCCACAGGGACAAGGGAATGAGCAGTTCTTC
14 . . TRBJ2-1 TRBV5-4 CASSLGSAYNEQFF TGTGCCAGCAGCTTGGGTAGTGCCTACAATGAGCAGTTCTTC
13 many . TRBJ2-1 TRBV24-1 CATSDGFYNEQFF TGTGCCACCAGTGACGGGTTCTACAATGAGCAGTTCTTC
13 many . TRBJ1-1 TRBV20-1 CSASGELNTEAFF TGCAGTGCTAGCGGCGAGTTGAACACTGAAGCTTTCTTT
13 many . TRBJ1-2 TRBV7-9 CASRPGTAYGYTF TGTGCCAGCAGGCCCGGGACGGCCTATGGCTACACCTTC
15 many . TRBJ2-1 TRBV6-1 CASRSSGALYNEQFF TGTGCCAGCAGGTCGTCGGGGGCCCTTTACAATGAGCAGTTCTTC
14 few TRBD1 TRBJ1-2 TRBV20-1 CSAGPDRDLYGYTF TGCAGTGCTGGGCCCGACAGGGATCTTTATGGCTACACCTTC
13 few . TRBJ2-2 TRBV11-2 CASSSQGGGELFF TGTGCCAGCAGCTCACAGGGTGGAGGGGAGCTGTTTTTT
15 . TRBD2 TRBJ2-2 TRBV20-1 CSATTSGTNTGELFF TGCAGTGCTACGACTAGCGGAACGAACACCGGGGAGCTGTTTTTT
15 many . TRBJ2-7 TRBV6-1 CASSEWTGYSYEQYF TGTGCCAGCAGTGAATGGACGGGGTACTCCTACGAGCAGTACTTC
14 many TRBD2 TRBJ2-7 TRBV6-2/TRBV6-3 CASSLAGGIYEQYF TGTGCCAGCAGTTTAGCGGGGGGAATCTACGAGCAGTACTTC
13 few . TRBJ1-1 TRBV9 CASSVHGDTEAFF TGTGCCAGCAGCGTCCATGGGGACACTGAAGCTTTCTTT
15 . . TRBJ1-1 TRBV5-4 CASSLEKGLNTEAFF TGTGCCAGCAGCTTGGAAAAGGGGCTGAACACTGAAGCTTTCTTT
12 many . TRBJ2-1 TRBV25-1 CASSSRVDEQFF TGTGCCAGCAGTTCGAGGGTTGATGAGCAGTTCTTC
11 few . TRBJ1-4 TRBV10-2 CASSAGRGLFF TGCGCCAGCAGTGCAGGACGGGGGCTGTTTTTT
13 many . TRBJ2-3 TRBV7-2 CASSLRLLDTQYF TGTGCCAGCAGCCTAAGACTCTTAGATACGCAGTATTTT
15 many TRBD1 TRBJ1-2 TRBV5-6 CASSRLGGRDYGYTF TGTGCCAGCAGCCGCCTAGGGGGCAGGGACTATGGCTACACCTTC
14 many TRBD2 TRBJ2-1 TRBV20-1 CSALTSGGYNEQFF TGCAGTGCCCTGACTAGCGGGGGTTACAATGAGCAGTTCTTC
14 many TRBD2 TRBJ2-7 TRBV7-9 CASSLTAGPYEQYF TGTGCCAGCAGCTTAACAGCGGGGCCGTACGAGCAGTACTTC
15 many TRBD1 TRBJ1-6 TRBV10-3 CAISEGATGNSPLHF TGTGCCATCTCCGAGGGGGCCACGGGAAATTCACCCCTCCACTTT
12 few . TRBJ2-7 TRBV15 CATSRDRGEQYF TGTGCCACCAGCAGAGATAGGGGCGAGCAGTACTTC
14 many . TRBJ2-2 TRBV6-1 CASTMELNTGELFF TGTGCCAGTACTATGGAGCTGAACACCGGGGAGCTGTTTTTT
15 many . TRBJ1-2 TRBV20-1 CSASGGRGANYGYTF TGCAGTGCTAGCGGCGGGAGGGGGGCTAACTATGGCTACACCTTC
15 many TRBD2 TRBJ2-1 TRBV27 CASSSGTSGRSEQFF TGTGCCAGCAGTTCAGGGACTAGCGGGAGGAGTGAGCAGTTCTTC
15 many . TRBJ1-2 TRBV6-5 CASSGRAPLNYGYTF TGTGCCAGCAGCGGTAGGGCGCCGCTCAACTATGGCTACACCTTC